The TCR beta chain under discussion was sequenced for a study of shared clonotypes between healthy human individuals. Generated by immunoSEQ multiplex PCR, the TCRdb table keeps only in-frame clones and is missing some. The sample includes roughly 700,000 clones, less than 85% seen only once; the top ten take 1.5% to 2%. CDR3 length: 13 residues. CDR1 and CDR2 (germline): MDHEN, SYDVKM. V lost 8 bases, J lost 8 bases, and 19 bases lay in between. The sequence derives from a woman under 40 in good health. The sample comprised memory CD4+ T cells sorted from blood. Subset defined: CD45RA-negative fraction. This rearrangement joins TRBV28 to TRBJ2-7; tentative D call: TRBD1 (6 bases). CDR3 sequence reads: CASSRRDTVKQYF. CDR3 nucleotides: TGTGCCAGCTCGAGACGGGACACCGTGAAGCAGTACTTC.